Sequencing of this T cell receptor (beta chain) was carried out in a study of blood T cell repertoires in COVID-19. Study summary: Italy, Spain and the United States were the sources of the convalescent and acute COVID-19 samples. PBMCs, B-cell-depleted T cells, or T cells were the source of the cDNA or gDNA that made up the material.

In the authors' methods: Amplification of reference gene primers was used by the study to estimate nucleated cell counts. Here immunoSEQ multiplex PCR was the method, and the copy in TCRdb shows in-frame clones only, minus some. That table gives V, J and clone size, and the DNA gave D and trimming. The repertoire holds under 200,000 clones, with approximately 86% as singletons. Sequenced input: peripheral blood. The TCR comes from a man aged 50 to 60 with active or convalescent COVID-19.

CDR3 sequence reads: CASSPSGGTGDNGYTF. The CDR3 bases are TGTGCCAGCAGCCCCAGTGGGGGGACAGGGGATAATGGCTACACCTTC. This chain uses TRBV7-9 with TRBJ1-2; 10 nucleotides line up with TRBD1. Germline V CDR1 and CDR2: SEHNR, FQNEAQ (reference sequence). CDR3 length: 16 amino acids. The trim removed 5 bases at V and 6 bases at J, leaving 12 bases unmatched.